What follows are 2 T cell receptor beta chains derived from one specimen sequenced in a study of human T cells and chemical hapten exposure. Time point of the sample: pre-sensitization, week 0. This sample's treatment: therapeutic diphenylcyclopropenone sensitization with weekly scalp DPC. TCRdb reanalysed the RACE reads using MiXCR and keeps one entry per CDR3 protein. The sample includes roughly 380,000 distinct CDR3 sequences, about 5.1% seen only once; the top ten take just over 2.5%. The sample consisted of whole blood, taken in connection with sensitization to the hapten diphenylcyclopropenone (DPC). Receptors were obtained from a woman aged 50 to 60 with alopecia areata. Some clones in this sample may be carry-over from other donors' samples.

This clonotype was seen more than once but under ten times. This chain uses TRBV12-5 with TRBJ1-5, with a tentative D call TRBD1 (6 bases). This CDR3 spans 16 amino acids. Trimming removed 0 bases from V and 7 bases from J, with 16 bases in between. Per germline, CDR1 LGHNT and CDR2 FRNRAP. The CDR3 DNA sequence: TGTGCTAGTGGTTTGGTTAGGGGGGGGCCACGGCAGCCCCAGCATTTT. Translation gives CASGLVRGGPRQPQHF.

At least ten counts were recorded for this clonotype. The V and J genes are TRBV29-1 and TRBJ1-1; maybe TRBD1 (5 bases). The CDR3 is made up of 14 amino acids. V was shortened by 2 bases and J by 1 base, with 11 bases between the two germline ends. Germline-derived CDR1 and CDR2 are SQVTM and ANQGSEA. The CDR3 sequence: CSVESRQGNTEAFF. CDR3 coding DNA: TGCAGCGTTGAATCCCGCCAGGGGAACACTGAAGCTTTCTTT. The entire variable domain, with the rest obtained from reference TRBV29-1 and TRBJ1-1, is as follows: SAVISQKPSRDICQRGTSLTIQCQVDSQVTMMFWYRQQPGQSLTLIATANQGSEATYESGFVIDKFPISRPNLTFSTLTVSNMSPEDSSIYLCSVESRQGNTEAFFGQGTRLTVV.